This entry features one T cell receptor (beta chain) sequence. What this receptor recognizes is not known. No quality values exist for individual bases; no much larger clone is one base distant. Participants in the prospective study were enrolled through a virtual design, were aged about 18 to 100 years, and lived in fewer than 30 United States geographic areas. In the prospective study, participants were assigned to cohorts based on the clinical history participants reported in a screening survey and a study questionnaire. Recovered participants in ImmuneRACE Cohort 3 were defined by two consecutive negative NP/OP PCR tests, clearance by a healthcare professional, or resolution of symptoms. Each participant in the prospective study had whole blood, serum and a nasopharyngeal or oropharyngeal swab collected by mobile phlebotomists. Over a roughly two-month period, participants in the prospective study had the option of providing additional blood draws and questionnaires. Before DNA extraction, prospective study blood samples were shipped either frozen or at room temperature.

This entry belongs to a study of blood T cell repertoires in COVID-19 (dated by TCRdb to about 2020). Some background on the complete study: Samples from collaborators originated in the United States, Italy and Spain and spanned both the acute and convalescent phases of COVID-19. Where available, HLA class I and class II types were taken from metadata supplied by the sample provider and were not determined by assay-based typing. A de-identified subject ID, COVID-19 status, age in years and sex were almost always included in the sample metadata. The repertoires were released in a freely available public database meant as a resource for research on the immune response to SARS-CoV-2. The samples were drawn from the first 160 participants of the ongoing ImmuneRACE study and from some 1,300 subjects provided by 6 global collaborators. The material from the prospective study consisted of cDNA or gDNA derived from T cells, B-cell-depleted T cells, or PBMCs. The dataset comprised deeply sampled blood TCRbeta repertoires from subjects exposed to, actively infected with, or recovered from COVID-19.

The immunoSEQ Assay, a bias-controlled multiplex PCR, was used to amplify TCRbeta CDR3 regions from genomic DNA. The original methods were these. The number of nucleated cells in each sample was estimated by amplification of reference gene primers within the assay. To quantify the absolute abundance of each unique TCRbeta CDR3 rearrangement, sequence reads were collapsed and filtered. For each sample, productive Simpson clonality was calculated as the square root of Simpson's diversity index over productive rearrangements. Not all clones reach the TCRdb copy of this immuneACCESS table, which keeps in-frame sequences only. Checked studies attribute under half of the gap to unresolved V genes and leave the rest unexplained. The V and J calls and clone size come from that table; D and trimming were worked out from the DNA. Here the sample has roughly 330,000 clones; around 87% occur a single time. The top ten hold approximately 5.3% of the sample.

Results the study describes overall, beyond this receptor: How much clinical and demographic metadata was included differed by source and by participant, and the metadata was provided uncurated.

Material for sequencing was PBMCs or T cells enriched from blood (not recorded which). The clonotype originates from a woman aged 25 to 39 who had recovered from COVID-19.

Read as DNA, the sequence is TGTGCCAGCAGCTTTTTGACAGGCAATGAAAAACTGTTTTTT. Protein translation: CASSFLTGNEKLFF. The chain joins TRBV11-2 to TRBJ1-4; TRBD1 might be the D gene, on 6 matching bases. From the germline V gene, CDR1 is SGHAT and CDR2 is FQNNGV. Reading from cysteine to phenylalanine, the CDR3 counts 14 amino acids. The kept DNA is CDR3 alone, 42 bases in frame from the first base. V gives up 3 bases and J gives up 5 bases, and the segment between their germline ends measures 10 bases.